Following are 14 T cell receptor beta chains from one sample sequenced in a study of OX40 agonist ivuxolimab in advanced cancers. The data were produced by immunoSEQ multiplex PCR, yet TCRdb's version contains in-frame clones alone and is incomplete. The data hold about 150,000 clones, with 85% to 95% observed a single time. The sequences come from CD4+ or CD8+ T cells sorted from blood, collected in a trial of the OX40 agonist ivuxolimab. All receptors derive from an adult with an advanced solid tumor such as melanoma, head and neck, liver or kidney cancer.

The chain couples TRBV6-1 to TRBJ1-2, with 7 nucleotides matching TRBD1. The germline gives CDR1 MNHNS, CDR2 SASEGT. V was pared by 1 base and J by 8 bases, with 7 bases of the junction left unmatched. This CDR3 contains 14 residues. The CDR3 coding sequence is TGTGCCAGCAGTGAAGAGGGGGCGGCGAGAGGCTACACCTTC. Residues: CASSEEGAARGYTF.

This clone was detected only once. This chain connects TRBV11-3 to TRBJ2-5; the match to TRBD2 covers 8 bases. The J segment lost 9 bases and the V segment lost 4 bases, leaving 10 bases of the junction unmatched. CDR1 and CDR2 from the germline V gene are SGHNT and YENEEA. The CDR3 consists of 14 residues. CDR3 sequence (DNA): TGTGCCAGCAGCTCGGGACAACCGGGAGGGGCCCAGTACTTC. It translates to CASSSGQPGGAQYF.

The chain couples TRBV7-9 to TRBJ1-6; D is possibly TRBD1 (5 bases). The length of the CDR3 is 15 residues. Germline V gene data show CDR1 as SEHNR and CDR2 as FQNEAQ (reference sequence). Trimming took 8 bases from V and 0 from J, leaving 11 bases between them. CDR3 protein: CASGGDSSYNSPLHF. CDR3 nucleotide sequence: TGTGCCAGCGGGGGGGATAGCTCCTATAATTCACCCCTCCACTTT.

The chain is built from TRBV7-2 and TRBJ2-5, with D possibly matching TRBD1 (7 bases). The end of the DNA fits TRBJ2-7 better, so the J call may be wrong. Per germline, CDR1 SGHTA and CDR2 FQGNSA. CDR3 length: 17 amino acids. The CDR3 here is CASSRAGTGQFSYEQYF. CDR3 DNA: TGTGCCAGCAGCCGCGCGGGGACGGGACAGTTCTCCTACGAGCAGTACTTC.

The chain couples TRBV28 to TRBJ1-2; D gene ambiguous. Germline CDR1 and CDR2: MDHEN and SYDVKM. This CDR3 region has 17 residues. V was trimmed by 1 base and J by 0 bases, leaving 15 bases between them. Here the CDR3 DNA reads TGTGCCAGCAGTTTATCGGTCGGAGGACGAGCTAACTATGGCTACACCTTC. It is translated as CASSLSVGGRANYGYTF.

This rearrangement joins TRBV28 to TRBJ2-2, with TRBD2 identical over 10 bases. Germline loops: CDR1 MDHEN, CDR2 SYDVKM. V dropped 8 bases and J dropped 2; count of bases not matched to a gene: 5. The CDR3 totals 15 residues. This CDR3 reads CASQTSGSNTGELFF. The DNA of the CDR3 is TGTGCCAGCCAGACTAGCGGGTCTAACACCGGGGAGCTGTTTTTT.

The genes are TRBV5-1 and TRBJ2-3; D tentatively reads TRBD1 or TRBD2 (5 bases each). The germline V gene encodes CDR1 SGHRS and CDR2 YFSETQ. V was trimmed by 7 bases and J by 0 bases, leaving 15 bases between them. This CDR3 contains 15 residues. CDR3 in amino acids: CASLEGIGSTDTQYF. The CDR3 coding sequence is TGCGCCAGCCTCGAGGGGATAGGGAGCACAGATACGCAGTATTTT.

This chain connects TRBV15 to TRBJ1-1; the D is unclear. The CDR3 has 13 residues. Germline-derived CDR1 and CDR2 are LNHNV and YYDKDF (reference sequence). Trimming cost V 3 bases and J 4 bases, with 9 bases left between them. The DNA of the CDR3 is TGTGCCACCAGCAGCCACCGGGGCACTGAAGCTTTCTTT. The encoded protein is CATSSHRGTEAFF.

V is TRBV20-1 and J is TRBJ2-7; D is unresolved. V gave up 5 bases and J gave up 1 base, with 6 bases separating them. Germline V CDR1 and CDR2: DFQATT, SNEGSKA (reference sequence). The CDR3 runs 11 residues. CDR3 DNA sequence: TGCAGTGCTTACCAATCCTACGAGCAGTACTTC. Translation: CSAYQSYEQYF.

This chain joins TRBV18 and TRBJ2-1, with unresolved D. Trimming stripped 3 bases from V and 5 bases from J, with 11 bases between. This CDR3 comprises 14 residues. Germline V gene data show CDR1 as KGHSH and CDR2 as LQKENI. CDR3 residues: CASSPQYRDNEQFF. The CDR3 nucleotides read TGTGCCAGCTCACCGCAGTACAGAGACAATGAGCAGTTCTTC.

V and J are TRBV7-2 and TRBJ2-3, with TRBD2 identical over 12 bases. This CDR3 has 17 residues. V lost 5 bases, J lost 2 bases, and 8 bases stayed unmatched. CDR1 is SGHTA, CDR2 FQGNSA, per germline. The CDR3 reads CASSAARLAGVTDTQYF. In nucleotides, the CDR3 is TGTGCCAGCAGCGCCGCCCGACTAGCGGGGGTCACAGATACGCAGTATTTT.

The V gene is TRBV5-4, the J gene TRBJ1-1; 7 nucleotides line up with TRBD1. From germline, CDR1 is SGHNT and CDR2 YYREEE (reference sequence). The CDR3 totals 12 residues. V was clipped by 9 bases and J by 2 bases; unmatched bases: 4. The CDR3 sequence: CATGGRNTEAFF. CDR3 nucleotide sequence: TGTGCCACAGGGGGGCGAAACACTGAAGCTTTCTTT.

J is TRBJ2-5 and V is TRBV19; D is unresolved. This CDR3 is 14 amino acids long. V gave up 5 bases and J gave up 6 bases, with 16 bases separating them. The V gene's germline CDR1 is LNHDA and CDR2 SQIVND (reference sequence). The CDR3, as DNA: TGTGCCAGTAGTCCACTCGACAACTTCCAGACCCAGTACTTC. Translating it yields CASSPLDNFQTQYF.

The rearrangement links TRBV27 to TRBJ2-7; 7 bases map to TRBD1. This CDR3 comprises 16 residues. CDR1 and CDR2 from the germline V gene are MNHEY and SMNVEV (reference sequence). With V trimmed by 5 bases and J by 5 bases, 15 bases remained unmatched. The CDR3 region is CASSKEGVGGADEQYF. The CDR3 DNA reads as TGTGCCAGCAGTAAGGAAGGCGTAGGGGGCGCGGACGAGCAGTACTTC.